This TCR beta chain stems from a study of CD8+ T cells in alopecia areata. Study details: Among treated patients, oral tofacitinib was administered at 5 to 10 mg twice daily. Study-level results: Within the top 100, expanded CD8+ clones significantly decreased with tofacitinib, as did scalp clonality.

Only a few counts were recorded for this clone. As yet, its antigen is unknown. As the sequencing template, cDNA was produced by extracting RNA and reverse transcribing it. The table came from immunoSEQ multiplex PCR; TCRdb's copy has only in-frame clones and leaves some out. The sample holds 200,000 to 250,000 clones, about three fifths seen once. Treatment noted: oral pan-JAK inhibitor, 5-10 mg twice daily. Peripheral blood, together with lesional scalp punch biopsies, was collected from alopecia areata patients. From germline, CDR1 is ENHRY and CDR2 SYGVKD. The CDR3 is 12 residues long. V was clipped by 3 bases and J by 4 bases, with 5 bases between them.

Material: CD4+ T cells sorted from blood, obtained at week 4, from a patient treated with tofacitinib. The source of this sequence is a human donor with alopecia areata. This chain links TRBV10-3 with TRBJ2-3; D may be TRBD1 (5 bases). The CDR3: CAISDRADTQYF. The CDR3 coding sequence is TGTGCCATCAGTGACAGGGCAGATACGCAGTATTTT.